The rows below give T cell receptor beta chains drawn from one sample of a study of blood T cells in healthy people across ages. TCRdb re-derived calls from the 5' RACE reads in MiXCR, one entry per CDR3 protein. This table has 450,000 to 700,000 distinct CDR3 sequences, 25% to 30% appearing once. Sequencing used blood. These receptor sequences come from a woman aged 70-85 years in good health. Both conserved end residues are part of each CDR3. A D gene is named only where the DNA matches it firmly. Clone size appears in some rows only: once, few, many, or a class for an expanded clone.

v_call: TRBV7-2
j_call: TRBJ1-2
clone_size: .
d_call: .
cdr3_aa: CASSLGTTNYGYTF
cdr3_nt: TGTGCCAGCAGCCTCGGGACAACTAACTATGGCTACACCTTC

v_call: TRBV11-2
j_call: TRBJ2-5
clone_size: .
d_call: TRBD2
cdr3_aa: CASSLPPGLGQTQYF
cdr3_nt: TGTGCCAGCAGCTTACCACCGGGACTAGGACAGACCCAGTACTTC

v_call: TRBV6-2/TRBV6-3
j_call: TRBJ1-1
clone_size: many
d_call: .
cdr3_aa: CASSYSRGDTEAFF
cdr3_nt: TGTGCCAGCAGTTACTCGAGAGGGGACACTGAAGCTTTCTTT

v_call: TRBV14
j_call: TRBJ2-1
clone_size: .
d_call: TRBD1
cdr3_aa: CASSPYPTGERRGEQFF
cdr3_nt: TGTGCCAGCAGCCCATATCCGACAGGGGAGAGGAGGGGTGAGCAGTTCTTC

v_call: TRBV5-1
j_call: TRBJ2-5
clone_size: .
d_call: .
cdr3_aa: CASSLEASWGTQYF
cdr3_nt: TGCGCCAGCAGCTTGGAGGCTAGCTGGGGGACCCAGTACTTC

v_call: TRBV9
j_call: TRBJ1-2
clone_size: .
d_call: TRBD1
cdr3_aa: CASSPHGQGANYGYTF
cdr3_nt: TGTGCCAGCAGCCCTCATGGACAGGGGGCTAACTATGGCTACACCTTC

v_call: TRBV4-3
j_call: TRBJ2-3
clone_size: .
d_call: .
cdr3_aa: CASSQDPRGSSTDTQYF
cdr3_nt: TGCGCCAGCAGCCAAGATCCAAGGGGGAGTTCGACAGATACGCAGTATTTT

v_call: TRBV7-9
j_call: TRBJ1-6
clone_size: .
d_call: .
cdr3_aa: CASSLSVLATTPLHF
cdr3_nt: TGTGCCAGCAGCCTCAGCGTCCTAGCAACGACACCCCTCCACTTT

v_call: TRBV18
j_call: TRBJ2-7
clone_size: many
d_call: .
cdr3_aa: CASSRQTYEQYF
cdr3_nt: TGTGCCAGCTCACGACAGACCTACGAGCAGTACTTC

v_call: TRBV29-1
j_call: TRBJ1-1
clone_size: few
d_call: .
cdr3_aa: CSVAIRVNTGAFF
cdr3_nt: TGCAGCGTTGCAATTAGGGTAAACACTGGAGCTTTCTTT

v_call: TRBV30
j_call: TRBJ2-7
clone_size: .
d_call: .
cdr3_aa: CAWSVWLYETERAYEQYF
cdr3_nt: TGTGCCTGGAGTGTTTGGTTGTACGAAACCGAGAGGGCTTACGAGCAGTACTTC

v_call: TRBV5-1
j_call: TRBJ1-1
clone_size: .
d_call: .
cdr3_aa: CASSFMDSAYTEAFF
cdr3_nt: TGCGCCAGCAGCTTCATGGACAGCGCATACACTGAAGCTTTCTTT

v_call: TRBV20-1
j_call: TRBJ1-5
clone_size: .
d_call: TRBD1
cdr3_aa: CSASPGQRYQPQHF
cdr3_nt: TGCAGTGCTAGTCCGGGACAGCGTTATCAGCCCCAGCATTTT

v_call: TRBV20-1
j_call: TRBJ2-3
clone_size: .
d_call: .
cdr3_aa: CSAPPSGRGTDTQYF
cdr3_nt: TGCAGTGCCCCCCCCAGCGGAAGGGGCACAGATACGCAGTATTTT

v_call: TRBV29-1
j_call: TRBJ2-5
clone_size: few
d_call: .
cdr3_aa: CSVEDRGHRGQQYF
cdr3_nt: TGCAGCGTTGAAGATCGGGGGCACCGGGGGCAGCAGTACTTC

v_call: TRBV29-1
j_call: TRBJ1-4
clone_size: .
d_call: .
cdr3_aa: CSVEPWPGGEKLFF
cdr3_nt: TGCAGCGTCGAGCCCTGGCCTGGGGGTGAAAAACTGTTTTTT

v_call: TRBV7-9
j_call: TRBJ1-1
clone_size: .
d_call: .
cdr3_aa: CASSPRQIMNTEAFF
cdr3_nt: TGTGCCAGCAGCCCAAGACAGATCATGAACACTGAAGCTTTCTTT

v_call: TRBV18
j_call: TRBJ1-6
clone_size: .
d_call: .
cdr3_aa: CASSPDLYSPLHF
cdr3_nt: TGTGCCAGCTCACCCGACCTCTATTCACCCCTCCACTTT

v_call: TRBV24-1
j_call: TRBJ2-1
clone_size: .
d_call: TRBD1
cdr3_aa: CATSRGQAYKQFF
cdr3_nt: TGTGCCACCAGTAGGGGACAGGCTTATAAGCAGTTCTTC

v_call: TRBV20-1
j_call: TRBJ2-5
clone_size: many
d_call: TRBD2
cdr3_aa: CSAPGLAGLQETQYF
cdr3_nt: TGCAGTGCCCCCGGGCTAGCGGGGCTCCAAGAGACCCAGTACTTC

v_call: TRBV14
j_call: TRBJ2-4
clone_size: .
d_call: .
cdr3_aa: CASSQVYGTNKNIQYF
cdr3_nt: TGTGCCAGCAGCCAAGTATACGGGACAAACAAAAACATTCAGTACTTC

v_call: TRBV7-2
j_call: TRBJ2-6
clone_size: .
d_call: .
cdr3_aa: CASSLEGYAGANVLTF
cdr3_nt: TGTGCCAGCAGCTTAGAGGGATATGCGGGGGCCAACGTCCTGACTTTC

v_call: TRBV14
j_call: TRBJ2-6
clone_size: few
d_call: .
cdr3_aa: CASNQDPVLISGANVLTF
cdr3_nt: TGTGCCAGCAACCAAGACCCGGTTCTCATTTCTGGGGCCAACGTCCTGACTTTC

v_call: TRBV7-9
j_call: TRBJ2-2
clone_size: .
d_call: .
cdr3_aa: CASSSGETNTGELFF
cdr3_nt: TGTGCCAGCAGCTCAGGGGAAACGAACACCGGGGAGCTGTTTTTT

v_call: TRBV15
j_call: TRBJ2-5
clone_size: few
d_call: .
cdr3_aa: CATSSVLRRSEETQYF
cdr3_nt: TGTGCCACCAGCAGCGTCCTCCGGCGGTCAGAAGAGACCCAGTACTTC

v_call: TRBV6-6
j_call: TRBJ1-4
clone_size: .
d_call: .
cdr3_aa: CASSYAPRGGVTNEKLFF
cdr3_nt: TGTGCCAGCAGTTACGCCCCACGGGGAGGAGTAACTAATGAAAAACTGTTTTTT

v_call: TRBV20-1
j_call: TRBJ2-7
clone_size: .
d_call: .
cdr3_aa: CSAREGAASSYEQYF
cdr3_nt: TGCAGTGCTAGAGAAGGGGCAGCTAGCTCCTACGAGCAGTACTTC

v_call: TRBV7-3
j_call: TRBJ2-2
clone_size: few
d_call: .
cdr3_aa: CASSLREGSGELFF
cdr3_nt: TGTGCCAGCAGCTTAAGAGAGGGATCCGGGGAGCTGTTTTTT

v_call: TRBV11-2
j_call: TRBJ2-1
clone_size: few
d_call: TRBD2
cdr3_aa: CASSQSWYGRTAYNEQFF
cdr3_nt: TGTGCCAGCAGCCAAAGTTGGTACGGGAGGACCGCCTACAATGAGCAGTTCTTC

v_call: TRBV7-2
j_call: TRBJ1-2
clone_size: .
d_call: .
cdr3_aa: CASSLGLWGYTF
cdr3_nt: TGTGCCAGCAGCTTGGGGTTGTGGGGCTACACCTTC

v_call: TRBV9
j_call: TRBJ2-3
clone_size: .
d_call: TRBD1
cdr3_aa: CASSARSYRGSLTFRDTQYF
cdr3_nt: TGTGCCAGCAGCGCGAGGTCCTACAGGGGCTCCCTCACTTTTAGAGATACGCAGTATTTT

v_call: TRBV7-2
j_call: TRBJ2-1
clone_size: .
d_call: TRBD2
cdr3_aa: CASSARGGWYEQFF
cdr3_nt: TGCGCCAGCAGCGCCCGCGGGGGGTGGTATGAGCAGTTCTTC

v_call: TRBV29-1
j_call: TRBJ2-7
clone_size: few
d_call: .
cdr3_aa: CSVVRGVDARYEQYF
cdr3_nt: TGCAGCGTTGTTAGAGGAGTGGATGCAAGGTACGAGCAGTACTTC

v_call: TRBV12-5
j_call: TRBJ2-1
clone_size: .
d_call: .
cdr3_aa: CASVGLTYNEQFF
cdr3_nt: TGTGCTAGTGTCGGCCTAACCTACAATGAGCAGTTCTTC

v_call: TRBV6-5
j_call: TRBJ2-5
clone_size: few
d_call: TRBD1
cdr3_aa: CASSPRTGAETQYF
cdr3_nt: TGTGCCAGCAGTCCTCGGACAGGGGCAGAGACCCAGTACTTC